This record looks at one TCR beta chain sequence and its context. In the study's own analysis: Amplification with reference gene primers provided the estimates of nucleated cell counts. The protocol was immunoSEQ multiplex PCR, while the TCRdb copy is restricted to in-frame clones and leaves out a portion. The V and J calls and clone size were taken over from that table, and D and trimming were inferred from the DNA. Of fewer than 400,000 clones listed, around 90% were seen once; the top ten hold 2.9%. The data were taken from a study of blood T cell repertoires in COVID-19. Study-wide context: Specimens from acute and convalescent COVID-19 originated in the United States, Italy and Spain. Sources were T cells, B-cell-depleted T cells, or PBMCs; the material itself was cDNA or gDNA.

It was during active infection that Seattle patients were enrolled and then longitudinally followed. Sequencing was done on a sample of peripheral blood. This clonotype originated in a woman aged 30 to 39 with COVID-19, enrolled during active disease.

The CDR3 here is CAWSPGGSNQPQHF. CDR3 bases: TGTGCCTGGAGCCCAGGGGGAAGCAATCAGCCCCAGCATTTT. The rearrangement links TRBV30 to TRBJ1-5, with 7 bases identical to TRBD1. The CDR3 runs 14 residues. V lost 3 bases, J lost 1 base, and 3 bases stayed unmatched. Looked up from germline, CDR1 is GTSNPN and CDR2 is SVGIG (reference sequence).